The entry below describes one T cell receptor (beta chain). Its antigen is not identified. These data come from a study of human versus mouse CDR3 diversity and MHC coevolution. Study information: Each sample yielded about 0.6 x 10^7 to 1.6 x 10^7 valid reads.

Study conclusions and caveats: Roughly 1.5 million TCR beta clonotypes were estimated for humans, the largest repertoire. Human CDR3s averaged more deletions and insertions than mouse CDR3s.

The method was immunoSEQ multiplex PCR; TCRdb's version includes in-frame clones alone and lacks a portion of them. The table records 50,000 to 70,000 clones, around 94% of them present only once. Sorting isolated naive CD4 T cells lacking CD45RO and expressing CD62L. The source of this sequence is a person in their sixties or seventies in good health. The source material was naive CD4+ T cells from blood. Subset described: CD45RO-negative CD62L-positive naive CD4 T cells.

This chain's CDR3 is CASSLGQGASNYGYTF. CDR3 in DNA: TGTGCCAGCAGCTTAGGGCAGGGGGCGTCTAACTATGGCTACACCTTC. The chain employs TRBV7-9 and TRBJ1-2, with 8 bases identical to TRBD1. The germline V gene encodes CDR1 SEHNR and CDR2 FQNEAQ (reference sequence). V shed 1 base and J 0 bases; nucleotides not matched to a gene: 4. The CDR3 contains 16 residues.